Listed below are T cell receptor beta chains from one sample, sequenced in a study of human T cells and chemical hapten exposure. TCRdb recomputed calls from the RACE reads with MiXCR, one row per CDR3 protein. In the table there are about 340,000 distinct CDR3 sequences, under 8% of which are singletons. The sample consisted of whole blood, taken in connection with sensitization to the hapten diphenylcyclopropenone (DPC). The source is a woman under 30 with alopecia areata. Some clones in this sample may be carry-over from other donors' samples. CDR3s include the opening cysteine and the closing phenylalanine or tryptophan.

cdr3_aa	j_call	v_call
CASSLAMGDKNIQYF	TRBJ2-4	TRBV7-9
CASSQPEAKNIQYF	TRBJ2-4	TRBV4-1
CATSREGSTDTQYF	TRBJ2-3	TRBV15
CASSLEGSMNTEAFF	TRBJ1-1	TRBV5-1
CASSLTGSGYTF	TRBJ1-2	TRBV4-3
CASRSSRLTGELFF	TRBJ2-2	TRBV5-1
CSTRQGRDQPQHF	TRBJ1-5	TRBV20-1
CASNPRTSGTDTQYF	TRBJ2-3	TRBV2
CASSLAPAAHTQYF	TRBJ2-3	TRBV7-6
CATSRYATGLNIQYF	TRBJ2-4	TRBV15
CATSDGDRGDDTQYF	TRBJ2-3	TRBV24-1
CASSETGGRPEQYF	TRBJ2-7	TRBV28
CAIRAGQGGQPQHF	TRBJ1-5	TRBV10-3
CASSVRDGNEKLFF	TRBJ1-4	TRBV7-9
CASSAIGHPTDTQYF	TRBJ2-3	TRBV6-1
CASMKSTGRALNQPQHF	TRBJ1-5	TRBV21-1
CASSQGYGEALDGYTF	TRBJ1-2	TRBV3-1
CASRAGLRPQHF	TRBJ1-5	TRBV2
CASSWAVTDTQYF	TRBJ2-3	TRBV12-3/TRBV12-4
CASSRDRDAEAFF	TRBJ1-1	TRBV11-2
CASSQDLGSGGYTDTQYF	TRBJ2-3	TRBV3-1
CASRAGGGDEKLFF	TRBJ1-4	TRBV2
CASKPDRGTGELFF	TRBJ2-2	TRBV4-3
CASSSGELGTQYF	TRBJ2-5	TRBV7-9
CASSLALVGSQETQYF	TRBJ2-5	TRBV5-1
CATSALGVSSYNEQFF	TRBJ2-1	TRBV24-1
CSAPQDYEQYF	TRBJ2-7	TRBV20-1
CASSTGADLNYGYTF	TRBJ1-2	TRBV12-3/TRBV12-4
CASSWEQGADTEAFF	TRBJ1-1	TRBV6-6
CASSLGLTVTDTQYF	TRBJ2-3	TRBV5-1
CASMRSRVDNSPLHF	TRBJ1-6	TRBV27
CASSARYEVRGYHANTGELFF	TRBJ2-2	TRBV9
CASRTRDRERETQYF	TRBJ2-5	TRBV6-2/TRBV6-3
CATRGSGQVKPQHF	TRBJ1-5	TRBV10-3
CASSFQGDGYNEQFF	TRBJ2-1	TRBV7-6
CASSPPDRYEQYF	TRBJ2-7	TRBV14
CASSPRGISYEQYF	TRBJ2-7	TRBV7-9
CSVEVRAGVNEQFF	TRBJ2-1	TRBV29-1
CASSSSARYNEQFF	TRBJ2-1	TRBV4-3
CSARVRGDEAFF	TRBJ1-1	TRBV20-1
CASSPVERGNIQYF	TRBJ2-4	TRBV18
CASSPPVWPNYGYTF	TRBJ1-2	TRBV18
CASSQEQNLKLFF	TRBJ1-4	TRBV14